This T cell receptor beta chain was found in a study of identifying expanded T cells in peripheral blood. Libraries were prepared by immunoSEQ multiplex PCR; TCRdb keeps only in-frame clonotypes and omits some of them. This sample yields 90,000 or so clones, of which 88% are seen a single time; roughly 20% belongs to the top ten. Trimming pared 7 bases from V and 0 bases from J, leaving 16 bases between. This CDR3 contains 15 residues. Germline-derived CDR1 and CDR2 are MNHNY and SVGAGI (reference sequence). No infections or other immune events were documented during collection. The sequence was collected from a person aged 18-69 years in good health. Input material: blood. This chain joins TRBV6-6 and TRBJ2-7, with D perhaps assigned TRBD1 or TRBD2 (5 bases each). CDR3 loop: CASTQPWGSSYEQYF. For the CDR3, the DNA is TGTGCCAGCACTCAGCCCTGGGGGAGCTCCTACGAGCAGTACTTC.